This T cell receptor (beta chain) stems from a study of cytomegalovirus exposure and HLA in healthy donors. Overall study findings and caveats: Indistinguishable V segments such as TRBV6-2 and TRBV6-3 were excluded.

In regard to this clone: Its antigen remains unknown.

The CDR3 length is 14 residues. Germline V lookup: CDR1 SQVTM, CDR2 ANQGSEA. Trimming removed 6 bases from V and 1 base from J; junction bases left unmatched: 7. The PCR had 60 Vbeta and 13 Jbeta primers. Produced via immunoSEQ multiplex PCR; TCRdb's table is partial and in-frame only. The sample lists 100,000 to 150,000 clones; approximately 84% were seen once. Source material: PBMCs. The V and J genes are TRBV29-1 and TRBJ1-2; 8 bases align to TRBD1. The TCR originated in a middle-aged man in good health and CMV-seronegative. The CDR3 loop is CSVIRDRHNYGYTF. CDR3 bases: TGCAGCGTCATCCGGGACAGGCATAACTATGGCTACACCTTC. The variable domain in full, completed from reference TRBV29-1 and TRBJ1-2, reads SAVISQKPSRDICQRGTSLTIQCQVDSQVTMMFWYRQQPGQSLTLIATANQGSEATYESGFVIDKFPISRPNLTFSTLTVSNMSPEDSSIYLCSVIRDRHNYGYTFGSGTRLTVV.